The rows below give T cell receptor beta chains drawn from one sample of a study of blood T cell repertoires in COVID-19. This table comes from immunoSEQ multiplex PCR, and its TCRdb copy is limited to in-frame clones, with some not included. The repertoire has about 370,000 clones, about 89% of them found once; the top ten carry roughly 0.9%. Specimen: PBMCs or T cells enriched from blood (not recorded which). These receptors all stem from a woman aged 35 to 49 who had been exposed to COVID-19. CDR3s include the opening cysteine and the closing phenylalanine or tryptophan. The D gene is left open where the match is weak. The listing skips clone size in some rows; elsewhere it reads once, few, many or a size class.

v_gene	d_gene	j_gene	abundance	CDR3aa	CDR3nt
TRBV7-9	NA	TRBJ1-1	NA	CASSFVNTEAFF	TGTGCCAGCAGCTTCGTGAACACTGAAGCTTTCTTT
TRBV7-9	NA	TRBJ1-2	NA	CASSLPREDGYTF	TGTGCCAGCAGCTTACCCAGGGAGGATGGCTACACCTTC
TRBV5-5	NA	TRBJ2-6	NA	CASSFLRGSAGANVLTF	TGTGCCAGCAGCTTTCTCAGGGGAAGCGCGGGGGCCAACGTCCTGACTTTC
TRBV7-9	NA	TRBJ1-2	NA	CASSLAGAVNYGYTF	TGTGCCAGCAGCTTAGCAGGGGCGGTAAACTATGGCTACACCTTC
TRBV5-5	NA	TRBJ1-6	NA	CASSSRPGVGNSPLHF	TGTGCCAGCAGCTCGCGACCGGGGGTGGGGAATTCACCCCTCCACTTT
TRBV7-2	TRBD1	TRBJ1-1	NA	CASSLGTGRNTEAFF	TGTGCCAGCAGCTTAGGGACAGGTAGGAACACTGAAGCTTTCTTT
TRBV21-1	NA	TRBJ2-3	NA	CASSKALGPREAGGSGGQYF	TGTGCCAGCAGCAAAGCGCTAGGGCCCCGGGAGGCGGGAGGGTCCGGGGGGCAGTATTTT
TRBV6-4	TRBD2	TRBJ2-3	once	CATARGSGRLDTQYF	TGTGCCACCGCCCGAGGTAGCGGGAGGTTGGATACGCAGTATTTT
TRBV7-3	NA	TRBJ2-1	NA	CASSLSGSSYNEQFF	TGTGCCAGCAGCTTAAGTGGGAGTTCCTACAATGAGCAGTTCTTC
TRBV7-2	TRBD1	TRBJ1-3	once	CASSPDRGLRGNTIYF	TGTGCCAGCAGCCCCGACAGGGGGCTACGTGGAAACACCATATATTTT
TRBV4-1	TRBD1	TRBJ2-7	NA	CASSQLQGSSYGQYF	TGCGCCAGCAGCCAACTACAGGGGAGCTCCTACGGGCAGTACTTC
TRBV29-1	NA	TRBJ1-2	NA	CSAGLDYGYTF	TGCAGCGCGGGACTCGACTATGGCTACACCTTC
TRBV5-6	TRBD2	TRBJ2-7	once	CASSLRPSGSNEQYF	TGTGCCAGCAGCTTGCGCCCTAGCGGGAGCAACGAGCAGTACTTC
TRBV9	TRBD1	TRBJ2-7	NA	CASSVGGTGVAYEQYF	TGTGCCAGCAGCGTAGGTGGGACAGGGGTCGCCTACGAGCAGTACTTC
TRBV28	NA	TRBJ1-6	NA	CASILGQYGSPLHF	TGTGCCAGCATCCTCGGACAGTATGGTTCACCCCTCCACTTT
TRBV19	NA	TRBJ1-1	NA	CASRVAPGTEAFF	TGTGCCAGTAGGGTGGCGCCGGGCACTGAAGCTTTCTTT